Reported below is one T cell receptor beta chain. Trimming took 3 bases from V and 4 from J; bases not matched to a gene: 0. The germline gives CDR1 LNHNV, CDR2 YYDKDF (reference sequence). The CDR3 is 14 residues long. The record originates from a study of blood T cell repertoires in COVID-19. Study context: Whether acute or convalescent, the COVID-19 samples came from the United States, Italy and Spain.

In the original analysis: Counts of nucleated cells, estimated from reference gene primer amplification, were obtained. The data were produced by immunoSEQ multiplex PCR, yet TCRdb's version contains in-frame clones alone and is incomplete. For V, J and clone size, that table is used; D and trimming come from the DNA. In the table there are approximately 280,000 clones, 70% to 90% of which are singletons. The source of this sequence is a woman aged 70-85 years with acute or convalescent COVID-19. The sequenced sample consisted of peripheral blood. The chain is built from TRBV15 and TRBJ1-2, with 12 positions matching TRBD1. As DNA, the CDR3 is TGTGCCACCAGCAGGGGACAGGGGGCCTATGGCTACACCTTC. This gives the protein CATSRGQGAYGYTF. Looking up the rest from reference TRBV15 and TRBJ1-2 gives the full variable domain: DAMVIQNPRYQVTQFGKPVTLSCSQTLNHNVMYWYQQKSSQAPKLLFHYYDKDFNNEADTPDNFQSRRPNTSFCFLDIRSPGLGDTAMYLCATSRGQGAYGYTFGSGTRLTVV.